The 21 T cell receptor beta chains below were found in one sample sequenced in a study of CD8 T cells in ankylosing spondylitis. Overall study results and limits: A motif of 7 to 9 highly homologous TCR beta variants was seen as apparently characteristic of ankylosing spondylitis blood.

TCRdb re-called the 5' RACE reads with MiXCR, one entry per CDR3 protein. The sample shows more than 650,000 distinct CDR3 sequences, about 10% of them seen only once. These TCRs are of unknown antigen specificity. Sequencing input: blood, either unsorted or a sorted T cell fraction (not recorded which). The source of these receptors is a male donor with ankylosing spondylitis.

This clonotype was recorded a few times. This chain connects TRBV7-2 to TRBJ1-1; D is perhaps TRBD1 (6 bases). CDR3 length equals 14 residues. Trimming took off 8 bases at V and 1 base at J, with 14 bases between the two ends. Per the germline V gene, CDR1 is SGHTA and CDR2 is FQGNSA. The CDR3 DNA reads as TGTGCCAGCTTCAGGGGCCCCTCGAACACTGAAGCTTTCTTT. It encodes CASFRGPSNTEAFF.

This clonotype was seen a handful of times. This sequence joins TRBV11-3 and TRBJ2-1; maybe TRBD2 (6 bases). Between the trimmed V and J ends, which lost 2 bases and 2 bases, there was a span of 10 bases. Germline CDR1 reads SGHNT; CDR2 reads YENEEA. This CDR3 has 15 residues. Here the CDR3 reads CASSLNAGPYNEQFF. CDR3 nucleotides: TGTGCCAGCAGCTTAAACGCGGGGCCCTACAATGAGCAGTTCTTC.

This clonotype was observed at least ten times. V is TRBV4-3 and J is TRBJ2-5; D call uncertain. The germline V gene encodes CDR1 LGHNA and CDR2 YSLEER. The CDR3 has 13 residues. Trimming took 0 bases from V and 8 from J, leaving 10 bases between them. The CDR3 DNA reads as TGCGCCAGCAGCCAAGAGATAGGCGATACCCAGTACTTC. The encoded protein is CASSQEIGDTQYF.

This chain uses TRBV20-1 with TRBJ2-6; D is unclear. CDR3 length: 15 residues. Trimming removed 3 bases at V and 0 bases at J, with 9 bases between. Germline loops: CDR1 DFQATT, CDR2 SNEGSKA (reference sequence). The CDR3 loop reads CSASPLSSGANVLTF. CDR3 DNA sequence: TGCAGTGCTAGTCCACTGAGCTCTGGGGCCAACGTCCTGACTTTC.

This chain links TRBV12-3 or TRBV12-4 with TRBJ1-3; the D gene is possibly TRBD1 (5 bases). CDR3 length: 14 amino acids. V dropped 5 bases and J dropped 4 bases, with 12 bases sitting between them. CDR3 sequence: CASSRDLRGNTIYF. The DNA for the CDR3 is TGTGCCAGCAGTCGGGACCTTCGGGGAAACACCATATATTTT.

CDR3 DNA: TGCGCCAGCAGCCCGTCCAGGGAGTGGGGCTCCTACGAGCAGTACTTC. This gives the protein CASSPSREWGSYEQYF. The V call is TRBV4-3, the J call TRBJ2-7; either TRBD1 or TRBD2 may supply D (5 bases each). Germline CDR1 and CDR2: LGHNA and YSLEER. V dropped 4 bases and J dropped 0 bases, with 16 bases sitting between them. The CDR3 is 16 amino acids.

This clonotype was detected a few times. This chain uses TRBV18 with TRBJ1-2, with 7 bases aligning to TRBD1. The CDR3 loop spans 15 amino acids. The V and J ends lost 3 bases and 5 bases, in that order; junction bases with no gene match: 9. Germline V CDR1 and CDR2: KGHSH, LQKENI. The CDR3 DNA sequence: TGTGCCAGCTCACCGGCTAGGGACAGCGAGTATGGCTACACCTTC. It codes for CASSPARDSEYGYTF.

This clonotype was counted many times. This chain joins TRBV12-3 or TRBV12-4 and TRBJ1-5; 7 nucleotides agree with TRBD1. Trimming at V came to 4 bases and at J to 4 bases, leaving 7 bases not matched to a gene. The CDR3 contains 15 residues. The CDR3 bases are TGTGCCAGCAGTTCAGACAGGGAAGGAAATCAGCCCCAGCATTTT. Its translation is CASSSDREGNQPQHF.

This clonotype was recorded many times. The genes are TRBV7-2 and TRBJ2-3; no reliable D call. The germline gives CDR1 SGHTA, CDR2 FQGNSA. Trimming left V 1 base short and J 2 bases short, with 7 bases between. This CDR3 contains 14 residues. This CDR3 reads CASSLGWDTDTQYF. The CDR3 nucleotides are TGTGCCAGCAGCTTAGGGTGGGACACAGATACGCAGTATTTT.

This clonotype was found a few times. J is TRBJ1-4 and V is TRBV4-3; D gene unclear. Germline V gives CDR1 LGHNA, CDR2 YSLEER. The CDR3 contains 14 residues. V shed 0 bases and J shed 10 bases, with 12 bases lying between them. The CDR3 reads CASSQDWPVRKLFF. The CDR3 DNA reads as TGCGCCAGCAGCCAAGATTGGCCGGTTCGAAAACTGTTTTTT.

This clonotype has only a few counts. V usage is TRBV20-1 and J usage is TRBJ2-7; D is tentatively TRBD1 or TRBD2 (5 bases each). The CDR3 consists of 12 residues. Germline CDR1 DFQATT, CDR2 SNEGSKA (reference sequence). Trimming took 5 bases from V and 7 from J, leaving 15 bases between them. This CDR3 reads CSAFRDDQEQYF. For the CDR3, the DNA is TGCAGTGCTTTCCGGGACGACCAAGAGCAGTACTTC.

The gene calls are TRBV6-1 and TRBJ1-3; D is ambiguous. V was trimmed by 6 bases and J by 0 bases, leaving 12 bases between them. CDR3 length equals 15 residues. The V gene's germline CDR1 is MNHNS and CDR2 SASEGT. This chain's CDR3 is CASRATHTSGNTIYF. The CDR3 DNA reads as TGTGCCAGCAGGGCAACTCATACCTCTGGAAACACCATATATTTT.

This clonotype was detected ten times or more. The V gene is TRBV20-1, the J gene TRBJ2-3; no clear D gene. Germline CDR1 DFQATT, CDR2 SNEGSKA (reference sequence). V lost 0 bases and J lost 0, with 4 bases in between. The CDR3 runs to 13 residues. The CDR3 protein is CSARDPSTDTQYF. The CDR3 bases are TGCAGTGCTAGAGATCCTAGCACAGATACGCAGTATTTT.

At least ten counts were recorded for this clonotype. The chain couples TRBV4-3 to TRBJ2-7; TRBD1 or TRBD2 may be the D gene (6 bases each). This CDR3 has 15 amino acids. Germline assignment: CDR1 LGHNA and CDR2 YSLEER. Trimming left V 1 base short and J 4 bases short, with 14 bases between. CDR3 DNA: TGCGCCAGCAGCCAAGGGGACCAGGGGAGGTACGAGCAGTACTTC. Translation gives CASSQGDQGRYEQYF.

This clonotype was detected ten times or more. This chain connects TRBV5-1 to TRBJ2-1, with TRBD2 as a possible D gene (5 bases). V was shortened by 0 bases and J by 7 bases, with 14 bases between the two germline ends. This CDR3 has 15 residues. The V gene's germline CDR1 is SGHRS and CDR2 YFSETQ. The CDR3 here is CASSLGIAPRNEQFF. DNA for the CDR3: TGCGCCAGCAGCTTGGGCATAGCGCCTCGGAATGAGCAGTTCTTC.

This clonotype has more than one count but fewer than ten. The chain links TRBV6-4 to TRBJ1-1, with 10 bases that match TRBD1. Trimming removed 6 bases from V and 5 bases from J; junction bases left unmatched: 6. The germline V gene encodes CDR1 MRHNA and CDR2 SNTAGT. The CDR3 totals 14 residues. DNA for the CDR3: TGTGCCAGCAGGGGGACAGGGGATTTGACTGAAGCTTTCTTT. It yields the protein CASRGTGDLTEAFF.

The chain recombines TRBV7-2 with TRBJ2-1; D may be TRBD1 (5 bases). Germline V gene data show CDR1 as SGHTA and CDR2 as FQGNSA. Trimming removed 3 bases from V and 7 bases from J, with 13 bases in between. CDR3 length: 14 amino acids. CDR3 DNA sequence: TGTGCCAGCAGCTTTCGTGGGGCGGAAAATGAGCAGTTCTTC. This sequence encodes CASSFRGAENEQFF.

The sample holds a few counts of this clonotype. The chain couples TRBV9 to TRBJ2-5; D is undetermined. Looked up from germline, CDR1 is SGDLS and CDR2 is YYNGEE. The V and J ends lost 0 bases and 0 bases respectively, with 9 bases between them. There are 15 residues in the CDR3. CDR3 sequence: CASSVVAGNQETQYF. CDR3 nucleotides: TGTGCCAGCAGCGTAGTAGCTGGGAACCAAGAGACCCAGTACTTC.

This clonotype was counted only a few times. This chain links TRBV20-1 with TRBJ2-7, with D perhaps matching TRBD1 or TRBD2 (5 bases each). The CDR3 is made up of 15 amino acids. Trimming pared 4 bases from V and 0 bases from J, leaving 16 bases between. Germline CDR1 and CDR2: DFQATT and SNEGSKA (reference sequence). The CDR3 is CSANSGDLSSYEQYF. DNA for the CDR3: TGCAGTGCTAATAGTGGGGACCTGAGCTCCTACGAGCAGTACTTC.

CDR3 in amino acids: CSAERSGYTDTQYF. The CDR3 DNA is TGCAGTGCTGAAAGGTCAGGTTACACAGATACGCAGTATTTT. V and J are TRBV20-1 and TRBJ2-3; D gene uncertain. CDR3 length: 14 residues. The germline V and J ends were trimmed by 5 bases and 2 bases, with 14 bases remaining between them. The germline CDR1 and CDR2 sequences are DFQATT and SNEGSKA (reference sequence).

There are a few counts of this clonotype. V is TRBV4-1 and J is TRBJ2-3; 9 bases match TRBD2. The CDR3 loop spans 21 amino acids. The V and J ends lost 0 bases and 2 bases, in that order; junction bases with no gene match: 18. Germline lookup yields CDR1 MGHRA and CDR2 YSYEKL. CDR3 region: CASSQDRGLGIAGETTDTQYF. CDR3 sequence (DNA): TGCGCCAGCAGCCAAGATCGGGGGTTAGGGATAGCGGGAGAGACCACAGATACGCAGTATTTT.